The clone carrying this TCR beta chain has just a few counts. The data stem from a study of control samples from healthy donors and cancer patients. This CDR3 is 13 amino acids long. Trimming shortened V by 0 bases and J by 7 bases, and 7 bases separated the two germline ends. CDR1 SGHRS and CDR2 YFSETQ come from the germline V gene. Sequenced by immunoSEQ multiplex PCR; TCRdb stores in-frame clones only, minus some. The sample consists of under 450,000 clones, about nine tenths of them appearing once. Material: PBMCs. This chain joins TRBV5-1 and TRBJ1-4; a weak D match, TRBD1 (5 bases). The receptor's source is a middle-aged man with head and neck cancer. The CDR3 nucleotides read TGCGCCAGCAGCTTGGCTGGGGGTGAAAAACTGTTTTTT. This codes for CASSLAGGEKLFF.